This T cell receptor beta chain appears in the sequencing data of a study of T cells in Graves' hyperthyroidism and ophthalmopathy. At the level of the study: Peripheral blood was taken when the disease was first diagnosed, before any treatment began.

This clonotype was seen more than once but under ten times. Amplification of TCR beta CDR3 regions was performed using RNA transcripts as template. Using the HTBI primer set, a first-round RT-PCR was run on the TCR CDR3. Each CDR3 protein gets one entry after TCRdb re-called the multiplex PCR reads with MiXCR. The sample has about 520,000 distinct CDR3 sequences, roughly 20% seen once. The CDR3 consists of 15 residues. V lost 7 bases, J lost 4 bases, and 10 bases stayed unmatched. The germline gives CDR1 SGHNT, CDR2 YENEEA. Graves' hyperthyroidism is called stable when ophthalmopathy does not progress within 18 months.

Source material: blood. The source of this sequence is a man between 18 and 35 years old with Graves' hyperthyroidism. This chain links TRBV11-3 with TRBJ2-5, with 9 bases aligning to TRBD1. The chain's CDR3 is CASKPRDRVGETQYF. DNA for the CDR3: TGTGCCAGCAAACCCCGGGACAGGGTAGGAGAGACCCAGTACTTC.